Presented here are 11 T cell receptor beta chains from one specimen sequenced in a study of T cell changes during pregnancy in multiple sclerosis. Data came from immunoSEQ multiplex PCR; TCRdb stores just in-frame clones and leaves some out. The sample has under 80,000 clones, approximately 92% seen once. Sequencing was performed on peripheral blood, taken after pregnancy. Receptors were obtained from a female donor in good health, enrolled as a control in a pregnancy study.

The genes are TRBV7-9 and TRBJ2-5; 7 bases match TRBD1. The germline V gene has CDR1 SEHNR and CDR2 FQNEAQ (reference sequence). The junction had 6 bases not matched to a gene; V was cut back by 5 bases and J by 6 bases. The CDR3 covers 13 residues. This CDR3 is CASSLDRAQTQYF. The CDR3 bases are TGTGCCAGCAGCCTCGACAGGGCACAGACCCAGTACTTC.

The rearrangement uses TRBV11-2 and TRBJ2-7; TRBD2 matches 7 bases. With 1 base clipped from V and 4 bases from J, the junction kept 4 bases outside the gene matches. Germline CDR1 reads SGHAT; CDR2 reads FQNNGV. This CDR3 is built from 14 residues. This CDR3 is CASSLVFGGYEQYF. CDR3 bases: TGTGCCAGCAGCTTAGTTTTCGGGGGGTACGAGCAGTACTTC.

This chain joins TRBV6-4 and TRBJ1-2, with TRBD1 matching over 10 bases. Germline-derived CDR1 and CDR2 are MRHNA and SNTAGT. The CDR3 sequence is 24 residues long. V trimming: 0 bases; J trimming: 3 bases; junction bases outside the gene matches: 28. The CDR3 sequence: CASSDSILEAVTLWGQGRDYGYTF. For the CDR3, the DNA is TGTGCCAGCAGTGACTCAATATTGGAAGCTGTAACATTGTGGGGACAGGGGAGGGACTATGGCTACACCTTC.

The chain is built from TRBV27 and TRBJ2-7; 7 bases agree with TRBD1. The CDR3 length is 17 residues. V dropped 0 bases and J dropped 2; count of bases not matched to a gene: 10. Per germline, CDR1 MNHEY and CDR2 SMNVEV (reference sequence). The CDR3 DNA sequence: TGTGCCAGCAGTTTATCGACAGGGTATAAGATGGCCTACGAGCAGTACTTC. It is translated as CASSLSTGYKMAYEQYF.

The chain is built from TRBV6-5 and TRBJ1-1, with 8 bases lining up with TRBD1. The germline V gene encodes CDR1 MNHEY and CDR2 SVGAGI. The CDR3 length is 14 residues. J lost 1 base, V lost 8 bases, and 6 bases had no gene match. The DNA of the CDR3 is TGTGCCAGCTCCGTGACAGGGGAGAACACTGAAGCTTTCTTT. Amino acid sequence: CASSVTGENTEAFF.

The chain carries TRBV27 and TRBJ1-5; no clear D. V shed 0 bases and J shed 4 bases, with 7 bases lying between them. CDR1 MNHEY and CDR2 SMNVEV come from the germline V gene (reference sequence). This CDR3 is built from 14 residues. The CDR3 loop is CASSLSWPNQPQHF. CDR3 coding DNA: TGTGCCAGCAGTTTATCGTGGCCAAATCAGCCCCAGCATTTT.

The V call is TRBV11-2, the J call TRBJ2-7; no firm D call. Trimming removed 0 bases at V and 2 bases at J, with 11 bases between. Germline CDR1 is SGHAT and CDR2 is FQNNGV. This CDR3 spans 15 amino acids. CDR3 bases: TGTGCCAGCAGCTTAGAGGGCCAGTTAACCTACGAGCAGTACTTC. Its protein product is CASSLEGQLTYEQYF.

The chain employs TRBV7-9 and TRBJ1-2, with D uncertain. Germline lookup yields CDR1 SEHNR and CDR2 FQNEAQ (reference sequence). The V end was cut by 7 bases, the J end by 8 bases, with 11 bases between. This CDR3 comprises 11 residues. In DNA form, the CDR3 reads TGTGCCAGCACCCAGGATCGGGGCTACACCTTC. This translates into CASTQDRGYTF.

The gene calls are TRBV6-1 and TRBJ2-3; 14 nucleotides agree with TRBD2. The CDR3 loop spans 15 amino acids. Germline CDR1 reads MNHNS; CDR2 reads SASEGT. With V trimmed by 4 bases and J by 4 bases, 1 base remained unmatched. CDR3 nucleotides: TGTGCCAGCAGTGTGGGACTAGCGGGGGCAGATACGCAGTATTTT. As protein: CASSVGLAGADTQYF.

V is TRBV19 and J is TRBJ2-7; the match to TRBD1 covers 12 bases. Germline V CDR1 and CDR2: LNHDA, SQIVND (reference sequence). Trimming cost V 3 bases and J 7 bases; bases outside gene matches: 4. The CDR3 totals 14 residues. CDR3 sequence (DNA): TGTGCCAGTAGTATGGGACAGGGGGCTCAGGAGCAGTACTTC. Protein: CASSMGQGAQEQYF.

This clone was counted a single time. The chain is built from TRBV29-1 and TRBJ2-5; tentatively, D is TRBD2 (6 bases). The CDR3 length is 11 residues. Trimming stripped 4 bases from V and 4 bases from J, with 7 bases between. Germline V CDR1 and CDR2: SQVTM, ANQGSEA. The CDR3 nucleotides are TGCAGCGTTGCGGGAGCAGAGACCCAGTACTTC. Translation gives CSVAGAETQYF.